These T cell receptor beta chains were read from a single sample in a study of CD8 T cells in Susac syndrome. TCRdb recomputed calls from the immunoSEQ multiplex PCR reads with MiXCR, one row per CDR3 protein. The sample yields 100,000 to 150,000 distinct CDR3 sequences, 94% seen once. Sequencing was done on a sample of CD4+ T cells from PBMCs. These receptors all stem from a human donor in good health. The CDR3 runs from the conserved cysteine through the conserved F or W. The D gene is left open where the match is weak. Only part of the rows carry a size: once, few, many, or a class if the clone is expanded.

DNA: TGTGCCAGCAGTTTTTATGGGGGTTCCGCTAGCGGGAGAGTCGGGGAGCTGTTTTTT
CDR3: CASSFYGGSASGRVGELFF
D: TRBD2
size: .
V: TRBV27
J: TRBJ2-2

DNA: TGTGCCAGCAGCCCCGGGACACCTTCCTCCTACAATGAGCAGTTCTTC
CDR3: CASSPGTPSSYNEQFF
D: .
size: once
V: TRBV7-9
J: TRBJ2-1

DNA: TGTGCCAGCGGAGAGGGGGCCTCTGGAAACACCATATATTTT
CDR3: CASGEGASGNTIYF
D: TRBD1
size: .
V: TRBV2
J: TRBJ1-3

DNA: TGTGCCAGTAGGGTCGGACTAGCGGAAACCTACGAGCAGTACTTC
CDR3: CASRVGLAETYEQYF
D: TRBD2
size: .
V: TRBV19
J: TRBJ2-7

DNA: TGTGCCACCAGTGACTGGGAGAGTGGGGAGACCCAGTACTTC
CDR3: CATSDWESGETQYF
D: .
size: once
V: TRBV24-1
J: TRBJ2-5

DNA: TGTGCCAGCAGCCTGGGTCCCCTAGCGATAAACACCGGGGAGCTGTTTTTT
CDR3: CASSLGPLAINTGELFF
D: .
size: .
V: TRBV7-3
J: TRBJ2-2

DNA: TGTGCCAGCAGCTCCTCACCTCTAGCGGGAGGTGTCACCGGGGAGCTGTTTTTT
CDR3: CASSSSPLAGGVTGELFF
D: TRBD2
size: .
V: TRBV7-9
J: TRBJ2-2

DNA: TGCGCCAGCTCCTGGGTGGGCGGAAACACTGAAGCTTTCTTT
CDR3: CASSWVGGNTEAFF
D: .
size: .
V: TRBV5-1
J: TRBJ1-1

DNA: TGTGCCAGTAGTCGACTAGCGGGCGGTTTCTCCTACAATGAGCAGTTCTTC
CDR3: CASSRLAGGFSYNEQFF
D: TRBD2
size: once
V: TRBV19
J: TRBJ2-1

DNA: TGTGCCAGCTCACCTCGACAGGGCTCAGGGGTAACCCTCCACTTT
CDR3: CASSPRQGSGVTLHF
D: TRBD1
size: once
V: TRBV18
J: TRBJ1-6

DNA: TGTGCCAGCAGACCGACAGGGGGTACGCAGTATTTT
CDR3: CASRPTGGTQYF
D: TRBD1
size: .
V: TRBV7-9
J: TRBJ2-3

DNA: TGTGCCAGCTCAACAGGGGCCGATGTTGTTCAGTACTTC
CDR3: CASSTGADVVQYF
D: TRBD1
size: .
V: TRBV18
J: TRBJ2-4

DNA: TGTGCCAGCAGGGTGCGGGCCCCCTTGGAGCAGTACTTC
CDR3: CASRVRAPLEQYF
D: .
size: once
V: TRBV7-2
J: TRBJ2-7

DNA: TGTGCCTGGACAGTGACTAATGAAAAACTGTTTTTT
CDR3: CAWTVTNEKLFF
D: .
size: once
V: TRBV30
J: TRBJ1-4

DNA: TGTGCCAGCAGTTTATTGGAGGGATCTGGGGCCAACGTCCTGACTTTC
CDR3: CASSLLEGSGANVLTF
D: .
size: .
V: TRBV27
J: TRBJ2-6

DNA: TGTGCCAGCAGCCATGCTGTACTAGCGAGCAATGAGCAGTTCTTC
CDR3: CASSHAVLASNEQFF
D: TRBD2
size: .
V: TRBV3-1
J: TRBJ2-1

DNA: TGTGCCACCACGAACACGGCGGGAGCGACCGGGGAGCTGTTTTTT
CDR3: CATTNTAGATGELFF
D: TRBD2
size: once
V: TRBV19
J: TRBJ2-2

DNA: TGTGCCAGCTCAGCCTCGGCCGGGACAGGGGGCGAAAAACTGTTTTTT
CDR3: CASSASAGTGGEKLFF
D: TRBD1
size: .
V: TRBV18
J: TRBJ1-4

DNA: TGTGCCAGTACCGCGCAGGGTAGGGGAAGTCAGCCCCAGCATTTT
CDR3: CASTAQGRGSQPQHF
D: .
size: once
V: TRBV19
J: TRBJ1-5

DNA: TGTGCCAGCAGCTTAGCCAGGGTCGAGCAGTACTTC
CDR3: CASSLARVEQYF
D: .
size: .
V: TRBV11-2
J: TRBJ2-7

DNA: TGTGCCAGCAGCTTAGGCGCGGGTCTAGGTCGTCCCTACGAGCAGTACTTC
CDR3: CASSLGAGLGRPYEQYF
D: .
size: .
V: TRBV7-9
J: TRBJ2-7

DNA: TGTGCCAGCAGCCAAGATTTAGTTCAGCCCCAGCATTTT
CDR3: CASSQDLVQPQHF
D: .
size: .
V: TRBV3-1
J: TRBJ1-5

DNA: TGTGCCAGCAGTCTCGGACGGATGAACACTGAAGCTTTCTTT
CDR3: CASSLGRMNTEAFF
D: .
size: .
V: TRBV28
J: TRBJ1-1

DNA: TGCGCCAGCAGCTTGGCCGTGGGGCGAGGGGCCAACGTCCTGACTTTC
CDR3: CASSLAVGRGANVLTF
D: .
size: .
V: TRBV5-1
J: TRBJ2-6

DNA: TGTGCCAGCAGCACTAGGACAGGGGCCTACGAGCAGTACTTC
CDR3: CASSTRTGAYEQYF
D: TRBD1
size: .
V: TRBV7-2
J: TRBJ2-7

DNA: TGTGCCAGCAGCCAAGATTGGCGGGGGGCTGCTGGAAACACCATATATTTT
CDR3: CASSQDWRGAAGNTIYF
D: .
size: .
V: TRBV3-1
J: TRBJ1-3

DNA: TGTGCCAGCTCACCAAACGGCGGGAGAGGAGAGACCCAGTACTTC
CDR3: CASSPNGGRGETQYF
D: TRBD2
size: .
V: TRBV18
J: TRBJ2-5

DNA: TGTGCCAGCAGTCACTCAGGGAATTACGGTGGCTACACCTTC
CDR3: CASSHSGNYGGYTF
D: .
size: .
V: TRBV6-5
J: TRBJ1-2